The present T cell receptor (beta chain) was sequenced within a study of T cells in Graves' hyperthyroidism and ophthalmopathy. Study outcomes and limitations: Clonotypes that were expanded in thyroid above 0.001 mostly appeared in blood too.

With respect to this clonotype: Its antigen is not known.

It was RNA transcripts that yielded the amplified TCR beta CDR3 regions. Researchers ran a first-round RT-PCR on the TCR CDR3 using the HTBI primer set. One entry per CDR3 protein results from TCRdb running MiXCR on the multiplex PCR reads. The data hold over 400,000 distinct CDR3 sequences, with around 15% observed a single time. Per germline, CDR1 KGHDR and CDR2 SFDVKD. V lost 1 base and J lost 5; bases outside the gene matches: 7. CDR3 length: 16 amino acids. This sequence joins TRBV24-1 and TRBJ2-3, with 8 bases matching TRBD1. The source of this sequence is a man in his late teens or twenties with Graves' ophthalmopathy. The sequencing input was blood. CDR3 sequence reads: CATSDFGTGVGDTQYF. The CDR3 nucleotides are TGTGCCACCAGTGATTTTGGGACAGGTGTTGGAGATACGCAGTATTTT.